This T cell receptor beta chain was identified during a study of blood T cells in healthy people across ages. Trimming pared 5 bases from V and 2 bases from J, leaving 15 bases between. This CDR3 has 15 amino acids. CDR1 and CDR2 from the germline V gene are MNHEY and SVGAGI. It was with a sample-barcoded 5' primer and a J-beta primer mix that a second PCR of roughly 7 to 12 cycles was run. Using its own MiXCR run on the 5' RACE reads, TCRdb lists one record per CDR3 protein. The sample shows nearly 800,000 distinct CDR3 sequences, roughly 56% of them seen only once. Note on this clonotype: Its antigen remains unidentified.

Notes on the study in general: Nothing was known about donor CMV status, and this possibly confounded expanded clonotype changes.

Sequencing input: blood. J is TRBJ2-5 and V is TRBV6-5; D is perhaps TRBD1 or TRBD2 (5 bases each). This sequence was found in a man between 40 and 49 years old in good health. For the CDR3, the DNA is TGTGCCAGCAGTCCCCCCGGGACCCCTCAAGAGACCCAGTACTTC. This translates into CASSPPGTPQETQYF.